This entry lists 25 T cell receptor beta chains sequenced from one sample in a study of blood T cell repertoires in COVID-19. Clones were sequenced by immunoSEQ multiplex PCR, and TCRdb holds only the in-frame ones, with some missing. The sample contains some 150,000 clones, approximately 82% of which appear only once. Sample: peripheral blood. The receptor set was obtained from a human donor in a cohort sampled during active COVID-19.

The chain carries TRBV24-1 and TRBJ2-7; weak D call: TRBD1 (7 bases). The V gene's germline CDR1 is KGHDR and CDR2 SFDVKD. CDR3 length: 15 amino acids. V was shortened by 3 bases and J by 5 bases, with 16 bases between the two germline ends. The CDR3: CATSDRSTGRNEQYF. Written as DNA, the CDR3 is TGTGCCACCAGTGATCGGTCGACAGGGAGGAACGAGCAGTACTTC.

V gene TRBV28 combines with J gene TRBJ2-6; D perhaps matches TRBD2 (6 bases). In germline, CDR1 is MDHEN, CDR2 SYDVKM. V dropped 1 base and J dropped 1 base, with 14 bases sitting between them. The CDR3 spans 18 residues. CDR3 protein: CASSLLYAGPSGANVLTF. The CDR3 DNA reads TGTGCCAGCAGTTTATTGTATGCGGGGCCTTCTGGGGCCAACGTCCTGACTTTC.

The gene calls are TRBV11-2 and TRBJ2-4, with 8 bases lining up with TRBD2. The V gene's germline CDR1 is SGHAT and CDR2 FQNNGV. This CDR3 comprises 16 residues. Germline trimming cut 3 bases from V and 12 bases from J; bases unmatched to any gene: 16. CDR3 sequence reads: CASSLLVTSGPAGQYF. As DNA, the CDR3 is TGTGCCAGCAGCTTGCTCGTCACTAGCGGACCGGCGGGTCAGTACTTC.

The chain uses TRBV30 and TRBJ2-3; no firm D call. Trimming removed 4 bases at V and 1 base at J, with 6 bases between. The CDR3 runs to 12 residues. From germline, CDR1 is GTSNPN and CDR2 SVGIG (reference sequence). The CDR3 protein is CAWTVGTDTQYF. Written as DNA, the CDR3 is TGTGCCTGGACGGTCGGCACAGATACGCAGTATTTT.

The genes are TRBV7-6 and TRBJ2-2; 8 nucleotides align to TRBD2. The CDR3 spans 16 residues. Trimming took 5 bases from V and 6 from J; bases not matched to a gene: 11. CDR1 and CDR2 from the germline V gene are SGHVS and FNYEAQ. The CDR3 region has the DNA TGTGCCAGCAGCCCCAACAGCGGGAGTGCGTCCGGGGAGCTGTTTTTT. Amino acids: CASSPNSGSASGELFF. Together with reference TRBV7-6 and TRBJ2-2, the CDR3 gives the full variable domain: GAGVSQSPRYKVTKRGQDVALRCDPISGHVSLYWYRQALGQGPEFLTYFNYEAQQDKSGLPNDRFSAERPEGSISTLTIQRTEQRDSAMYRCASSPNSGSASGELFFGEGSRLTVL.

The sample holds a few counts of this clone. This sequence joins TRBV5-1 and TRBJ1-5; 9 nucleotides match TRBD1. Germline CDR1 is SGHRS and CDR2 is YFSETQ. The CDR3 length is 15 residues. V lost 0 bases to trimming and J lost 9 bases; unmatched junction nucleotides: 7. The CDR3 DNA reads TGCGCCAGCAGCTTGGATGGACAGGGGAGGCGGCCCCAGCATTTT. This encodes CASSLDGQGRRPQHF.

The rearrangement uses TRBV7-3 and TRBJ1-6; 8 bases map to TRBD1. Germline assignment: CDR1 SGHTA and CDR2 FQGTGA. V lost 5 bases and J lost 7; bases outside the gene matches: 7. The CDR3 totals 15 residues. Here the CDR3 reads CASSPGTGTNSPLHF. CDR3 DNA: TGTGCCAGCAGCCCAGGGACAGGAACAAATTCACCCCTCCACTTT.

This chain joins TRBV7-8 and TRBJ1-2; a possible D gene is TRBD1 (6 bases). Germline V gene data show CDR1 as SGHVS and CDR2 as FQNEAQ. CDR3 length: 19 residues. Trimming removed 5 bases at V and 4 bases at J, with 29 bases between. CDR3 sequence (DNA): TGTGCCAGCAGCCAATTGAGGGGGAACGCCGAGACCCGGGGCTATGGCTACACCTTC. It yields the protein CASSQLRGNAETRGYGYTF.

This clone was seen just once. The chain uses TRBV6-5 and TRBJ2-1; the match to TRBD1 covers 7 bases. The germline V gene encodes CDR1 MNHEY and CDR2 SVGAGI. The CDR3 length is 14 residues. The trim removed 8 bases at V and 0 bases at J, leaving 4 bases unmatched. The CDR3 nucleotides are TGTGCCAGCCGCTGGGACAGCTCCTACAATGAGCAGTTCTTC. This codes for CASRWDSSYNEQFF.

This chain links TRBV5-5 with TRBJ2-7, with D possibly TRBD2 on 6 matching bases. The CDR3 totals 14 residues. Deletions cut 0 bases from V and 0 bases from J, with 7 bases between. Germline V gene sequence: CDR1 SGHKS, CDR2 YYEKEE (reference sequence). The CDR3 DNA reads TGTGCCAGCAGCTTGGTCGGGGGCTCCTACGAGCAGTACTTC. Encoded protein: CASSLVGGSYEQYF.

V is TRBV19 and J is TRBJ1-1; D gene uncertain. The germline V gene encodes CDR1 LNHDA and CDR2 SQIVND (reference sequence). The V gene lost 3 bases and the J gene lost 2 bases, with 10 bases spanning the gap. The CDR3 has 14 amino acids. The CDR3 protein is CASSIPGKNTEAFF. The CDR3 nucleotides are TGTGCCAGTAGTATTCCGGGGAAAAACACTGAAGCTTTCTTT.

The V call is TRBV5-3, the J call TRBJ2-7; 12 bases are shared with TRBD2. TRBV5-3 is assigned to the ORF class and has an uncertain function. This CDR3 has 15 amino acids. The trim removed 4 bases at V and 4 bases at J, leaving 6 bases unmatched. CDR3 protein: CARSARLAGEYEQYF. The CDR3 region has the DNA TGTGCCAGAAGCGCCCGACTAGCGGGAGAGTACGAGCAGTACTTC.

The rearrangement joins TRBV5-1 to TRBJ2-3, with 7 bases fitting TRBD1. With V trimmed by 4 bases and J by 1 base, 0 bases remained unmatched. Per the germline V gene, CDR1 is SGHRS and CDR2 is YFSETQ. CDR3 length: 13 residues. CDR3 coding DNA: TGCGCCAGCAGCGGGACAGGCACAGATACGCAGTATTTT. Its protein product is CASSGTGTDTQYF.

The chain combines TRBV6-5 with TRBJ2-5; tentatively, D is TRBD1 (5 bases). V lost 6 bases and J lost 5, with 13 bases in between. CDR1 is MNHEY, CDR2 SVGAGI, per germline. This CDR3 has 13 amino acids. The CDR3 protein is CASSQGRLETQYF. The CDR3 region has the DNA TGTGCCAGCAGCCAGGGCAGGTTGGAGACCCAGTACTTC.

Here the CDR3 reads CASSQSGGGWNEQFF. The CDR3 DNA reads TGTGCCAGCAGCCAATCGGGAGGCGGGTGGAATGAGCAGTTCTTC. The chain employs TRBV3-1 (or the pseudogene TRBV3-2) and TRBJ2-1, with 7 bases identical to TRBD2. V trimming: 2 bases; J trimming: 7 bases; junction bases outside the gene matches: 8. Germline values: CDR1 LGHDT, CDR2 YNNKEL (reference sequence). This CDR3 has 15 residues.

The rearrangement links TRBV7-2 to TRBJ2-1, with TRBD2 matching over 7 bases. V shed 5 bases, J shed 4 bases, and the junction held 8 bases outside the gene matches. The CDR3 totals 15 residues. Germline-derived CDR1 and CDR2 are SGHTA and FQGNSA. The CDR3 DNA is TGTGCCAGCAGCAGAGCGGGGACGGGGTACAATGAGCAGTTCTTC. This sequence encodes CASSRAGTGYNEQFF.

The chain links TRBV19 to TRBJ2-7; D unresolved. In germline, CDR1 is LNHDA, CDR2 SQIVND (reference sequence). V lost 3 bases to trimming and J lost 5 bases, with 14 bases between them. The length of the CDR3 is 14 residues. The CDR3 here is CASSIDPMRHEQYF. Here the CDR3 DNA reads TGTGCCAGTAGTATCGACCCCATGAGGCACGAGCAGTACTTC.

The J gene is TRBJ2-3, the V gene TRBV6-4; tentative D call: TRBD1 (6 bases). Germline loops: CDR1 MRHNA, CDR2 SNTAGT. Trimming removed 4 bases from V and 6 bases from J, with 14 bases in between. This CDR3 comprises 14 residues. In DNA, the CDR3 is TGTGCCAGCAGTGCCCAGGGGCGCAGGGATACGCAGTATTTT. Its translation: CASSAQGRRDTQYF.

The chain links TRBV29-1 to TRBJ2-1; D unresolved. The CDR3 length is 11 residues. Trimming left V 6 bases short and J 0 bases short, with 3 bases between. Germline CDR1 SQVTM, CDR2 ANQGSEA. Here the CDR3 DNA reads TGCAGCGTACTCTCCTACAATGAGCAGTTCTTC. Protein product: CSVLSYNEQFF.

The V gene is TRBV18, the J gene TRBJ2-7; 9 positions agree with TRBD2. The CDR3 is made up of 14 amino acids. From germline, CDR1 is KGHSH and CDR2 LQKENI. Losses at the gene ends were 5 bases for V and 4 bases for J; bases not matched to a gene: 6. The CDR3 loop is CASSVSGLAYEQYF. The CDR3 DNA is TGTGCCAGCTCAGTCTCGGGACTAGCTTACGAGCAGTACTTC.

This clone showed up just a few times. The gene calls are TRBV3-1 (or the pseudogene TRBV3-2) and TRBJ1-2; weak D call: TRBD1 (5 bases). CDR1 and CDR2 (germline): LGHDT, YNNKEL (reference sequence). The CDR3 length is 14 residues. V lost 8 bases and J 4 bases, leaving 17 bases between the germline ends. DNA of the CDR3: TGTGCCAGCCGGGAGGGGCCAAGGGGCTATGGCTACACCTTC. As protein: CASREGPRGYGYTF.

The CDR3 DNA reads as TGTGCCAGCAGGCTGCCGGGACAGGGAGGTAGGGCCTATGGCTACACCTTC. Amino acid sequence: CASRLPGQGGRAYGYTF. J is TRBJ1-2 and V is TRBV7-2; 9 bases map to TRBD1. Germline CDR1 reads SGHTA; CDR2 reads FQGNSA. After removal of 6 bases from V and 4 bases from J, the junction contained 15 bases not matched to a gene. The CDR3 covers 17 residues.

This clone was seen a handful of times. The V call is TRBV25-1, the J call TRBJ1-5, with a weak D call TRBD1 (5 bases). Germline lookup yields CDR1 MGHDK and CDR2 SYGVNS. The CDR3 sequence is 14 residues long. V was clipped by 2 bases and J by 5 bases, with 10 bases between them. Written as DNA, the CDR3 is TGTGCCAGCAGTGAAGCGGGGACCGATCAGCCCCAGCATTTT. Translated: CASSEAGTDQPQHF.

The chain employs TRBV28 and TRBJ1-2; no clear D gene. The germline CDR1 and CDR2 sequences are MDHEN and SYDVKM. The CDR3 spans 10 residues. Between the trimmed V and J ends, which lost 4 bases and 6 bases, there was a span of 3 bases. Here the CDR3 DNA reads TGTGCCAGCAGTTCCGATGGCTACACCTTC. The encoded protein is CASSSDGYTF.

The genes are TRBV7-2 and TRBJ1-2, with unresolved D. The CDR3 sequence is 13 residues long. Trimming left V 5 bases short and J 2 bases short, with 9 bases between. Germline CDR1 SGHTA, CDR2 FQGNSA. This CDR3 is CASSLRGNYGYTF. As DNA, the CDR3 is TGTGCCAGCAGCCTCCGGGGAAACTATGGCTACACCTTC.